The TCR beta chain under discussion was sequenced for a study of early T cells in non-severe SARS-CoV-2 infection. Study details: Unsorted whole-blood RNA was sequenced in bulk, leaving chains unpaired.

Broader study findings: The study's VDJdb matching favored anti-spike CD8 responses and missed private and CD4 specificities.

In this sample, this clonotype turned up many times. Its specificity is unknown. Unique molecular identifiers were attached to individual cDNA molecules. A single record per CDR3 protein comes from TCRdb applying MiXCR to the 5' RACE reads. Among 70,000 or so distinct CDR3 sequences, over 3.5% were seen once, and the ten largest hold roughly 3.7%. CDR3 length: 14 residues. V lost 8 bases to trimming and J lost 0 bases; unmatched junction nucleotides: 6. This receptor was identified in an adult who was a healthcare worker with PCR-confirmed SARS-CoV-2 infection or an uninfected control (not recorded which). The donor label of this sample is uncertain. The V and J genes are TRBV12-3 or TRBV12-4 and TRBJ2-7, with 8 bases matching TRBD1. This specimen was whole blood, taken at baseline. The CDR3 bases are TGTGCCAGCTGCGACAGGGGAGACTCCTACGAGCAGTACTTC. This translates into CASCDRGDSYEQYF.